These 2 T cell receptor beta chains were sequenced from one sample in a study of CD8 T cells in ankylosing spondylitis (dated by TCRdb to about 2017). Library preparation employed 5' RACE. Sequencing was performed on an Illumina HiSeq 2500. The public reads were reprocessed in TCRdb via fastp at Q25 and MiXCR, keeping in-frame beta chains. Each CDR3 protein gets just one entry, which takes the most common genes and DNA from the rows behind it. The sample table contains about 160,000 distinct CDR3 sequences; only one count was recorded for around 16% of them. Over 7.5% of the sample goes to the ten largest clones. Sequencing used blood, either unsorted or a sorted T cell fraction (not recorded which). These receptors originate from a male donor with ankylosing spondylitis or in good health (not recorded which).

This clonotype was seen many times. The V and J genes are TRBV24-1 and TRBJ2-1, with TRBD2 matching over 9 bases. Germline V gene lookup returns CDR1 KGHDR and CDR2 SFDVKD. This CDR3 comprises 15 residues. With V trimmed by 6 bases and J by 4 bases, 6 bases remained unmatched. CDR3 sequence: CATSSRREGYNEQFF. CDR3 coding DNA: TGTGCCACCAGTAGTAGGCGGGAGGGTTACAATGAGCAGTTCTTC.

This clonotype was found many times. V gene TRBV14 combines with J gene TRBJ1-1, with 7 nucleotides matching TRBD1. V was pared by 3 bases and J by 4 bases, with 20 bases of the junction left unmatched. The CDR3 spans 19 residues. The germline V gene encodes CDR1 SGHDN and CDR2 FVKESK. CDR3 region: CASSQADYLVTGPGTEAFF. The CDR3 DNA reads as TGTGCCAGCAGCCAGGCTGACTACCTTGTGACAGGGCCCGGCACTGAAGCTTTCTTT.